This T cell receptor beta chain was recovered during a study of T cells after yellow fever vaccination. About the study: SMART-Seq v4 Ultra Low Input prepared libraries from low-cell fractions.

On this clonotype: Its antigen is undetermined.

General observations from the study: CD4 and CD8 compartments shared a small share of clonotypes. Clones from primary vaccination mostly reappeared after the booster (around 96% CD4, over 85% CD8).

For TCR, cDNA came from 5'RACE template switching, which added a universal primer site and UMIs. Each CDR3 protein gets one entry after TCRdb re-called the 5' RACE reads with MiXCR. The repertoire consists of around 300,000 distinct CDR3 sequences, with around 4.4% occurring once and the leading ten covering just under 20%. The CDR3 covers 14 residues. V gave up 2 bases and J gave up 5 bases, with 12 bases separating them. Germline CDR1 is MNHEY and CDR2 is SVGEGT. The chain couples TRBV6-2 or TRBV6-3 to TRBJ1-2; no clear D. Sequencing was performed on PBMCs, taken 15 days after the yellow fever booster vaccination. This clonotype was obtained from a man younger than 35 who received the YFV17D yellow fever vaccine. The CDR3: CASSYPPLNYGYTF. The DNA for the CDR3 is TGTGCCAGCAGTTACCCCCCATTGAATTATGGCTACACCTTC.